This is a list of T cell receptor beta chains from one sample in a study of CD8+CD57+ T cells in acquired aplastic anemia. Using its own MiXCR run on the reads, TCRdb lists one record per CDR3 protein. Of about 95,000 distinct CDR3 sequences listed, around two thirds are singletons. The source material was sorted CD4+, CD8+, or CD8+CD57+ T cells (not recorded which) from PBMCs. All receptors derive from a human donor with aplastic anemia. The CDR3 runs from the conserved cysteine through the conserved F or W. The D gene is left open where the match is weak. A clone size is listed for some rows: how often the clone was seen (once, few, many), or a class if it is expanded.

CDR3 protein: CSRAGATDTQYF
CDR3 DNA: TGCAGTAGGGCAGGGGCCACAGATACGCAGTATTTT
V gene: TRBV20-1
D gene: .
clone size: .
J gene: TRBJ2-3

CDR3 protein: CASRGAGRSPLHF
CDR3 DNA: TGTGCCAGCAGGGGCGCTGGGAGGTCACCCCTCCACTTT
V gene: TRBV6-1
D gene: .
clone size: .
J gene: TRBJ1-6

CDR3 protein: CASSRTGVESPLHF
CDR3 DNA: TGTGCCAGCAGCCGTACAGGGGTGGAATCACCCCTCCACTTT
V gene: TRBV7-8
D gene: TRBD1
clone size: .
J gene: TRBJ1-6

CDR3 protein: CAGGDTQYF
CDR3 DNA: TGTGCCGGTGGAGATACGCAGTATTTT
V gene: TRBV9
D gene: .
clone size: few
J gene: TRBJ2-3

CDR3 protein: CATSEVGSYEQYF
CDR3 DNA: TGTGCCACCAGTGAGGTCGGGTCCTACGAGCAGTACTTC
V gene: TRBV24-1
D gene: .
clone size: .
J gene: TRBJ2-7

CDR3 protein: CASSSRSGANVLTF
CDR3 DNA: TGTGCCAGCAGTTCGCGCTCTGGGGCCAACGTCCTGACTTTC
V gene: TRBV12-3/TRBV12-4
D gene: .
clone size: .
J gene: TRBJ2-6

CDR3 protein: CAISESRGGKGPEAFF
CDR3 DNA: TGTGCCATCAGTGAGTCGAGGGGGGGAAAGGGACCTGAAGCTTTCTTT
V gene: TRBV10-3
D gene: .
clone size: few
J gene: TRBJ1-1

CDR3 protein: CASSHREVVTDTQYF
CDR3 DNA: TGTGCCAGCAGCCACAGGGAGGTCGTCACAGATACGCAGTATTTT
V gene: TRBV2
D gene: .
clone size: .
J gene: TRBJ2-3

CDR3 protein: CAIKGQANTEAFF
CDR3 DNA: TGTGCCATCAAGGGACAGGCGAACACTGAAGCTTTCTTT
V gene: TRBV10-3
D gene: TRBD1
clone size: once
J gene: TRBJ1-1

CDR3 protein: CASSLAQGSKDTQYF
CDR3 DNA: TGTGCCAGCAGCTTAGCCCAAGGGTCGAAGGATACGCAGTATTTT
V gene: TRBV13
D gene: .
clone size: .
J gene: TRBJ2-3

CDR3 protein: CATRRGLNEKLFF
CDR3 DNA: TGTGCCACCCGAAGGGGGCTAAATGAAAAACTGTTTTTT
V gene: TRBV15
D gene: TRBD1
clone size: .
J gene: TRBJ1-4

CDR3 protein: CASSPQGQGDYEQYF
CDR3 DNA: TGTGCCAGTAGCCCTCAGGGACAGGGGGACTACGAGCAGTACTTC
V gene: TRBV19
D gene: TRBD1
clone size: .
J gene: TRBJ2-7

CDR3 protein: CSARDFGPYGSPLHF
CDR3 DNA: TGCAGTGCTAGAGATTTCGGGCCCTATGGTTCACCCCTCCACTTT
V gene: TRBV20-1
D gene: .
clone size: few
J gene: TRBJ1-6

CDR3 protein: CASSISGLGGSPLHF
CDR3 DNA: TGTGCCAGTAGTATATCGGGACTGGGAGGATCACCCCTCCACTTT
V gene: TRBV19
D gene: .
clone size: few
J gene: TRBJ1-6

CDR3 protein: CASPFAGAADQPQHF
CDR3 DNA: TGCGCCAGCCCTTTCGCGGGGGCCGCTGATCAGCCCCAGCATTTT
V gene: TRBV10-1
D gene: .
clone size: .
J gene: TRBJ1-5

CDR3 protein: CASSIDSKNTEAFF
CDR3 DNA: TGTGCCAGTAGTATCGACAGCAAGAACACTGAAGCTTTCTTT
V gene: TRBV19
D gene: .
clone size: once
J gene: TRBJ1-1

CDR3 protein: CSARPGAEAFF
CDR3 DNA: TGCAGTGCTAGGCCGGGGGCCGAAGCTTTCTTT
V gene: TRBV20-1
D gene: .
clone size: .
J gene: TRBJ1-1

CDR3 protein: CASSLWDTEAFF
CDR3 DNA: TGTGCCAGCAGCCTTTGGGATACTGAAGCTTTCTTT
V gene: TRBV7-6
D gene: .
clone size: .
J gene: TRBJ1-1

CDR3 protein: CASSATLTGGAGEQYF
CDR3 DNA: TGCGCCAGCAGCGCAACCCTGACAGGGGGCGCGGGAGAGCAGTACTTC
V gene: TRBV5-1
D gene: TRBD1
clone size: once
J gene: TRBJ2-7

CDR3 protein: CASSVATGGENTEAFF
CDR3 DNA: TGTGCCAGCAGCGTAGCGACAGGGGGCGAAAACACTGAAGCTTTCTTT
V gene: TRBV9
D gene: TRBD1
clone size: many
J gene: TRBJ1-1

CDR3 protein: CASSPGSGGYTF
CDR3 DNA: TGTGCCAGCAGCCCAGGGTCAGGCGGCTACACCTTC
V gene: TRBV7-2
D gene: .
clone size: .
J gene: TRBJ1-2

CDR3 protein: CASSLVASSTDTQYF
CDR3 DNA: TGCGCCAGCAGCTTGGTTGCTTCTAGCACAGATACGCAGTATTTT
V gene: TRBV5-1
D gene: .
clone size: once
J gene: TRBJ2-3

CDR3 protein: CSVETGRQYEQYF
CDR3 DNA: TGCAGCGTCGAGACAGGGCGCCAATACGAGCAGTACTTC
V gene: TRBV29-1
D gene: TRBD1
clone size: .
J gene: TRBJ2-7

CDR3 protein: CASTASGANVLTF
CDR3 DNA: TGTGCCAGCACTGCGTCTGGGGCCAACGTCCTGACTTTC
V gene: TRBV2
D gene: .
clone size: .
J gene: TRBJ2-6

CDR3 protein: CASSRVATEAFF
CDR3 DNA: TGTGCCAGTAGTAGGGTGGCCACTGAAGCTTTCTTT
V gene: TRBV19
D gene: .
clone size: .
J gene: TRBJ1-1

CDR3 protein: CASSIIDQPQHF
CDR3 DNA: TGTGCCAGTAGTATAATTGATCAGCCCCAGCATTTT
V gene: TRBV19
D gene: .
clone size: once
J gene: TRBJ1-5

CDR3 protein: CSASEAGSTDTQYF
CDR3 DNA: TGCAGTGCTAGTGAGGCGGGTAGCACAGATACGCAGTATTTT
V gene: TRBV20-1
D gene: .
clone size: .
J gene: TRBJ2-3

CDR3 protein: CSARDRGEQYF
CDR3 DNA: TGCAGTGCTAGAGATCGGGGGGAGCAGTACTTC
V gene: TRBV20-1
D gene: .
clone size: .
J gene: TRBJ2-7

CDR3 protein: CASGGTGDYGYTF
CDR3 DNA: TGTGCTAGTGGTGGGACAGGGGACTATGGCTACACCTTC
V gene: TRBV12-5
D gene: TRBD1
clone size: many
J gene: TRBJ1-2

CDR3 protein: CAIKEQGATTGELFF
CDR3 DNA: TGTGCCATCAAGGAACAGGGCGCGACCACCGGGGAGCTGTTTTTT
V gene: TRBV10-3
D gene: .
clone size: .
J gene: TRBJ2-2

CDR3 protein: CASSWTGQYNEQFF
CDR3 DNA: TGTGCCAGCAGTTGGACGGGGCAATACAATGAGCAGTTCTTC
V gene: TRBV6-2/TRBV6-3
D gene: .
clone size: .
J gene: TRBJ2-1

CDR3 protein: CASNEQGLNEKLFF
CDR3 DNA: TGTGCCAGCAACGAACAGGGATTAAATGAAAAACTGTTTTTT
V gene: TRBV7-9
D gene: .
clone size: .
J gene: TRBJ1-4

CDR3 protein: CASSARTSGLGETQYF
CDR3 DNA: TGTGCCAGCAGCGCCAGGACTAGCGGCCTGGGAGAGACCCAGTACTTC
V gene: TRBV7-9
D gene: TRBD2
clone size: .
J gene: TRBJ2-5

CDR3 protein: CASSLGYTDTQYF
CDR3 DNA: TGTGCCAGCAGCTTAGGTTACACAGATACGCAGTATTTT
V gene: TRBV7-3
D gene: .
clone size: few
J gene: TRBJ2-3

CDR3 protein: CSARVHRAGANVLTF
CDR3 DNA: TGCAGTGCTAGGGTTCACAGGGCTGGGGCCAACGTCCTGACTTTC
V gene: TRBV20-1
D gene: .
clone size: .
J gene: TRBJ2-6

CDR3 protein: CSVDVGRGGYGYTF
CDR3 DNA: TGCAGCGTTGACGTGGGCAGGGGAGGCTATGGCTACACCTTC
V gene: TRBV29-1
D gene: .
clone size: .
J gene: TRBJ1-2

CDR3 protein: CSVVAEINTGELFF
CDR3 DNA: TGCAGCGTTGTGGCAGAGATAAACACCGGGGAGCTGTTTTTT
V gene: TRBV29-1
D gene: .
clone size: .
J gene: TRBJ2-2

CDR3 protein: CASSRQPQGRTDTQYF
CDR3 DNA: TGCGCCAGCAGTCGTCAGCCCCAAGGCCGCACAGATACGCAGTATTTT
V gene: TRBV10-1
D gene: .
clone size: .
J gene: TRBJ2-3

CDR3 protein: CATSDGGQGAQGYTF
CDR3 DNA: TGTGCCACCAGTGATGGGGGACAGGGGGCGCAAGGCTACACCTTC
V gene: TRBV24-1
D gene: TRBD1
clone size: once
J gene: TRBJ1-2

CDR3 protein: CASSIGVSPYEQYF
CDR3 DNA: TGTGCCAGTAGTATAGGGGTCTCTCCCTACGAGCAGTACTTC
V gene: TRBV19
D gene: .
clone size: .
J gene: TRBJ2-7

CDR3 protein: CASSENFAPEAFF
CDR3 DNA: TGTGCCAGCAGTGAAAACTTCGCCCCTGAAGCTTTCTTT
V gene: TRBV6-1
D gene: .
clone size: .
J gene: TRBJ1-1

CDR3 protein: CSVGGGRGGNQPQHF
CDR3 DNA: TGCAGCGTTGGGGGGGGGAGGGGAGGCAATCAGCCCCAGCATTTT
V gene: TRBV29-1
D gene: .
clone size: .
J gene: TRBJ1-5

CDR3 protein: CASSSRTGGTQYF
CDR3 DNA: TGTGCCAGCAGCTCAAGGACTGGCGGGACCCAGTACTTC
V gene: TRBV7-6
D gene: .
clone size: .
J gene: TRBJ2-5

CDR3 protein: CAIRAGAWDNSPLHF
CDR3 DNA: TGTGCCATCAGAGCTGGGGCATGGGATAATTCACCCCTCCACTTT
V gene: TRBV10-3
D gene: .
clone size: few
J gene: TRBJ1-6

CDR3 protein: CSARVPPPLADTQYF
CDR3 DNA: TGCAGTGCTAGAGTCCCACCCCCGCTGGCGGATACGCAGTATTTT
V gene: TRBV20-1
D gene: .
clone size: .
J gene: TRBJ2-3

CDR3 protein: CTSSFMGQETQYF
CDR3 DNA: TGTACCAGCAGCTTCATGGGGCAAGAGACCCAGTACTTC
V gene: TRBV25-1
D gene: .
clone size: .
J gene: TRBJ2-5

CDR3 protein: CASSFVDSYEQYF
CDR3 DNA: TGTGCCAGCAGCTTCGTGGACAGCTACGAGCAGTACTTC
V gene: TRBV7-9
D gene: .
clone size: once
J gene: TRBJ2-7

CDR3 protein: CASSRQSGTGMRGTDTQYF
CDR3 DNA: TGTGCCAGCAGTCGCCAATCCGGGACAGGGATGAGGGGCACAGATACGCAGTATTTT
V gene: TRBV12-3/TRBV12-4
D gene: TRBD1
clone size: .
J gene: TRBJ2-3

CDR3 protein: CASSLRSSATLTTQYF
CDR3 DNA: TGTGCCAGCAGCCTACGATCTAGCGCAACCCTAACCACGCAGTATTTT
V gene: TRBV5-6
D gene: .
clone size: .
J gene: TRBJ2-3

CDR3 protein: CATSGWDSEHIDTQYF
CDR3 DNA: TGTGCCACCAGTGGTTGGGACAGCGAACATATAGATACGCAGTATTTT
V gene: TRBV24-1
D gene: TRBD1
clone size: .
J gene: TRBJ2-3

CDR3 protein: CATSSARGTDTQYF
CDR3 DNA: TGTGCCACCAGTTCGGCTAGAGGCACAGATACGCAGTATTTT
V gene: TRBV24-1
D gene: .
clone size: .
J gene: TRBJ2-3

CDR3 protein: CASNSVAGGSTSTDTQYF
CDR3 DNA: TGTGCCAGCAACTCCGTAGCGGGAGGCTCAACTAGCACAGATACGCAGTATTTT
V gene: TRBV25-1
D gene: TRBD2
clone size: few
J gene: TRBJ2-3

CDR3 protein: CASSLPVPNRGQQFF
CDR3 DNA: TGTGCCAGCAGCTTACCCGTCCCCAACCGGGGTCAGCAGTTCTTC
V gene: TRBV7-8
D gene: .
clone size: .
J gene: TRBJ2-1

CDR3 protein: CSAPGGNGYTF
CDR3 DNA: TGCAGTGCCCCAGGGGGGAATGGCTACACCTTC
V gene: TRBV20-1
D gene: TRBD1
clone size: .
J gene: TRBJ1-2

CDR3 protein: CASSMGQGRKNEQFF
CDR3 DNA: TGTGCCAGCAGTATGGGACAGGGGCGAAAAAATGAGCAGTTCTTC
V gene: TRBV2
D gene: TRBD1
clone size: .
J gene: TRBJ2-1

CDR3 protein: CASSLDRALETQYF
CDR3 DNA: TGTGCCAGCAGCTTAGACAGGGCACTAGAGACCCAGTACTTC
V gene: TRBV11-1
D gene: .
clone size: .
J gene: TRBJ2-5